This TCR beta chain was recovered during a study of shared clonotypes between healthy human individuals. As for the study in general: Ranging from 18 to 49 in age, donors were a couple of women and a few men. There were three CD4 naive, three CD4 memory, two CD8 naive and one CD8 memory plates per donor. Study-wide results and limits: With few donors, the genetic and exposure-history diversity represented was limited.

This CDR3 comprises 16 residues. Trimming stripped 2 bases from V and 4 bases from J, with 15 bases between. Germline values: CDR1 SNHLY, CDR2 FYNNEI. To note about this clone: Its antigen remains unidentified.

Measured with immunoSEQ multiplex PCR; TCRdb has only the in-frame clones, and not every one. The sample lists roughly 700,000 clones, under 80% occurring once. Each of the donors was a healthy adult who was HIV-negative and had not had a recent acute infection or vaccination. The sequenced material came from memory CD4+ T cells sorted from blood. Subset specified: CD45RA-negative fraction. The sequence derives from a woman in her thirties in good health. The genes are TRBV2 and TRBJ2-1; a possible D gene is TRBD1 (5 bases). The CDR3 loop is CASSELGPGQYNEQFF. The CDR3 nucleotides read TGTGCCAGCAGTGAATTAGGCCCAGGGCAATACAATGAGCAGTTCTTC. The full variable domain, with the rest looked up from reference TRBV2 and TRBJ2-1, is EPEVTQTPSHQVTQMGQEVILRCVPISNHLYFYWYRQILGQKVEFLVSFYNNEISEKSEIFDDQFSVERPDGSNFTLKIRSTKLEDSAMYFCASSELGPGQYNEQFFGPGTRLTVL.